The clone carrying this TCR beta chain showed up just once. The sample belongs to a study of blood T cell repertoires in COVID-19. Measured with immunoSEQ multiplex PCR; TCRdb has only the in-frame clones, and not every one. There are about 150,000 clones in the sample; around 87% occur only once, and roughly two fifths lies in the top ten. The germline CDR1 and CDR2 sequences are LGHDT and YNNKEL (reference sequence). With 2 bases removed from V and 7 bases from J, the gap between germline ends came to 14 bases. CDR3 length equals 14 residues. The source of this sequence is a man aged 45-65 years who had recovered from COVID-19. V usage is TRBV3-1 (or the pseudogene TRBV3-2) and J usage is TRBJ1-2; D not certain. Sample: peripheral blood. The CDR3 coding sequence is TGTGCCAGCAGCCAAATTCTAGGGAGAGGTGGCTACACCTTC. Amino acid sequence: CASSQILGRGGYTF.